Reported below is one TCR beta chain. The antigen remains undetermined. The sample comes from a study of radiotherapy plus CTLA-4 blockade in lung cancer. About the study: Disease control was seen in approximately 31% of patients, objective responses in approximately 19%. Study-wide results and limits: Following radiotherapy plus ipilimumab, tumor-derived TCR clones expanded in the blood. Early clone dynamics of blood T cells, plus interferon-beta, reportedly predicted response best.

Sequencing was performed with immunoSEQ multiplex PCR; in TCRdb, only in-frame clones are kept and a portion is missing. The data show 90,000 or so clones, over 80% seen once. This CDR3 contains 13 residues. Trimming shortened V by 4 bases and J by 4 bases, and 12 bases separated the two germline ends. Germline CDR1 and CDR2: SGHRS and YFSETQ. The material was peripheral blood, obtained from a patient treated with radiotherapy plus ipilimumab. The source of this sequence is a human donor with non-small cell lung cancer who had stable disease on radiotherapy plus ipilimumab. This chain links TRBV5-1 with TRBJ2-7; a possible D gene is TRBD1 (5 bases). CDR3 sequence (DNA): TGCGCCAGCAGCCCTGACAGAGATTACGAGCAGTACTTC. Amino acid sequence: CASSPDRDYEQYF.